The entry that follows covers one TCR beta chain sequence. This clone was observed a few times. Its antigen is still unknown. Per-base quality was not reported, and no clone a single base away is much larger than it. The label giving this sample's time point can be read as: baseline before first vaccination. Vaccinee samples came from UK trials COV001 and COV002, including a single-blind randomized controlled phase 2/3 trial of AZD1222 (ChAdOx1 nCoV-19) in healthy adults. For TCRbeta chain sequencing, PBMC samples were collected from trial participants at day 0 and at day 28 after the second dose. The CDR3 regions of human TCRbeta chains were analyzed by immunosequencing. As for the original processing: Repertoire TCRs were checked for matches against a reference library of SARS-CoV-2-specific TCRs that had been generated using the MIRA antigen-specificity platform. Breadth was defined as the fraction of unique TCRs that were SARS-CoV-2-associated, and depth was defined as the fraction of total T cells that were SARS-CoV-2-associated. Using the MIRA data, every spike-specific TCR was mapped to the spike region that the TCR reacted to and assigned to either a CD4 or a CD8 class. Log10-transformed breadth and depth values were compared by one-way ANOVA with Sidak's multiple comparisons tests. TCRdb retrieved this table from immuneACCESS and kept in-frame rearrangements only. Not all clones are present; in checked studies, unresolved V genes account for under half, and no reason is known for the remainder. That table furnishes V, J and clone size, whereas the DNA furnished D and trimming. The sample table lists fewer than 130,000 clones, 81% of them with a count of one. The ten top clones hold 4% to 5% of the sample.

From the cysteine through the phenylalanine, the CDR3 covers 14 amino acids. Only the CDR3 portion is preserved as DNA: 42 bases, with reading frame beginning at the first base. V is cut by 3 bases and J by 5 bases, and the space between the germline ends is 10 bases. Taken from the germline V gene, the CDR1 and CDR2 loops are SGHVS and FQNEAQ. This record belongs to a study of T cell responses to AZD1222 COVID-19 vaccine (TCRdb year 2021). Describing the broader study: AZD1222 recipients with second doses at about 4 weeks or about 12 weeks were pooled, because spike-specific TCR depth and breadth did not differ between schedules. TCR sequencing covered roughly 230 trial participants: approximately 200 given two doses of AZD1222 and approximately 26 given two doses of MenACWY control vaccine. Enrollment into the trials was organized by age into subgroups of 18-55, 56-69 and 70-plus years, and those subgroups contained roughly 150, 30 and 60 TCR-sequenced participants, respectively. General conclusions and limits of the study: Epitopes outside the regions mutated in the B.1.351 and B.1.1.7 variants were reportedly recognized by nearly half of the unique spike-specific TCRs. Most participants were white British and females outnumbered males, and the authors suggested that clonal diversity may have been underestimated. Conclusions about previously exposed vaccinees are limited, since just a handful of AZD1222 recipients were seropositive for SARS-CoV-2 at baseline. The 56-69-year group was small, and its depth increase did not reach significance, likely because of low power. After two AZD1222 doses, spike-specific TCR breadth and depth were significantly higher than at day 0 and than in MenACWY recipients. Because no day 14 peak-response samples were available, the repertoires could be characterized only after the peak T cell response. CD4 TCRs associated with the vaccine covered the entire spike protein, and the dominant responses were in regions 160-218 and 743-854.

The rearrangement combines TRBV7-8 with TRBJ1-4, with no confidently assigned D gene. This clonotype was sampled from an adult in good health. Sequences were derived from peripheral blood, sampled on day 0 of AZD1222 vaccination. The DNA reads as follows: TGTGCCAGCAGCTTTGCAGCTCTCAATGAAAAACTGTTTTTT. This encodes CASSFAALNEKLFF.